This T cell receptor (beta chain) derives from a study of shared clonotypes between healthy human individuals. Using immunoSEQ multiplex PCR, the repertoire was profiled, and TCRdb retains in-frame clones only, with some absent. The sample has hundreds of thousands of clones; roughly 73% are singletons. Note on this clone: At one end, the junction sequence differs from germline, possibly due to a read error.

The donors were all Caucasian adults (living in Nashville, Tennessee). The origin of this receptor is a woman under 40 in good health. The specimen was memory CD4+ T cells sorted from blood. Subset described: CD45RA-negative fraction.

CDR3 coding DNA: TGTGCCAGTCGTATTGGGGACAGGGGAGGCTATGGCTACACCTTC. Its protein is CASRIGDRGGYGYTF. The chain carries TRBV19 and TRBJ1-2, with TRBD1 identical over 10 bases. This CDR3 has 15 residues. Germline CDR1 reads LNHDA; CDR2 reads SQIVND (reference sequence).